A few counts support the clone carrying this TCR beta chain. Its antigen is still unknown. Germline and genes: mouse. The observed sequence ends 4 residues before the CDR3 terminus, with the missing tail filled in from the germline J gene. In the same sample, other DNA sequences code for this CDR3. These data originate in a study of CD8+ T cells in alopecia areata. Turning to the study itself: Spontaneously alopecic C3H/HeJ graft donors, about 6-13 months old, gave skin to roughly 7-10-week-old female C3H/HeJ mice. Study observations and caveats: Unlike in mice, where it was clearer, TCR sharing across patients was less clear, possibly HLA-related. In lesional scalp, particularly from alopecia totalis/universalis, clonality was higher than in normal scalp.

Extracted from the samples, RNA was reverse transcribed into cDNA to serve as the sequencing template. The table came from immunoSEQ multiplex PCR; TCRdb's copy has only in-frame clones and leaves some out. Altogether about 120,000 clones were found in the sample, and no singletons occur. CDR3 length: 12 residues. Germline assignment: CDR1 FNHDT and CDR2 SITEND (reference sequence). The V gene is TRBV19, the J gene TRBJ2-7, with a weak D call TRBD1 (5 bases). Sequenced: lesional skin. This clonotype originated in a C3H/HeJ mouse with alopecia areata. This strain's MHC haplotype is H2-k. The CDR3 region is CASSPGIHEQYF. The sequenced CDR3 bases are TGTGCCAGCAGTCCAGGGATCCAT.